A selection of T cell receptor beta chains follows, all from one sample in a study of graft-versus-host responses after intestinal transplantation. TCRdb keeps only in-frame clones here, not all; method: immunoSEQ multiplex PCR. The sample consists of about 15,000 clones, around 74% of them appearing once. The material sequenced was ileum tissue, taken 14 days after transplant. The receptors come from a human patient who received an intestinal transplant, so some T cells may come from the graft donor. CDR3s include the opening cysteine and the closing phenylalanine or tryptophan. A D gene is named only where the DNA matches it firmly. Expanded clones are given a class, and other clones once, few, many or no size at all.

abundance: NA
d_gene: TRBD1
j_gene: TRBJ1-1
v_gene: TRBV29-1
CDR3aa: CSADRGVSEAFF
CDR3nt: TGCAGCGCCGACAGGGGGGTCTCTGAAGCTTTCTTT

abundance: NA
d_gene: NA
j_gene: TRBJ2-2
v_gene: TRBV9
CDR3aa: CASSIRAGELFF
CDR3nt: TGTGCCAGCAGCATACGTGCCGGGGAGCTGTTTTTT

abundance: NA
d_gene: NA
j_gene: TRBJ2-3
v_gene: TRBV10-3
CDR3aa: CAIRPGPSTDTQYF
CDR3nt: TGTGCCATCAGACCCGGGCCTAGCACAGATACGCAGTATTTT

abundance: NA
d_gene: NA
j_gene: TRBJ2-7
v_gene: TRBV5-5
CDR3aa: CASSLHQGTPRYEQYF
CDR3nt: TGTGCCAGCAGCTTACACCAAGGGACACCTAGATACGAGCAGTACTTC

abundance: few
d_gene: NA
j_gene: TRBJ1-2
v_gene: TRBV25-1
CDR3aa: CASSELGRADSYGYTF
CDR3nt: TGTGCCAGCAGTGAATTGGGGAGGGCGGATAGCTATGGCTACACCTTC

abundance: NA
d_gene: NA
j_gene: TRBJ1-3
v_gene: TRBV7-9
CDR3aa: CASSLASEGNTIYF
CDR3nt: TGTGCCAGCAGCTTAGCCTCGGAGGGAAACACCATATATTTT

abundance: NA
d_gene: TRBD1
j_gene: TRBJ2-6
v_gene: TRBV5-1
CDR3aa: CASSLGQGAGANVLTF
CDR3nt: TGCGCCAGCAGCTTAGGTCAGGGGGCTGGGGCCAACGTCCTGACTTTC

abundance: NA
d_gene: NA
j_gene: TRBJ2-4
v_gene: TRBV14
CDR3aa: CASSQDSGARWNIQYF
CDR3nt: TGTGCCAGCAGCCAAGACTCCGGGGCCCGATGGAACATTCAGTACTTC

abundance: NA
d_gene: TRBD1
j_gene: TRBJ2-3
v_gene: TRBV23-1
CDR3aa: CASSHRNRGRVDTQYF
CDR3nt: TGCGCCAGCAGTCACCGGAACAGGGGGCGGGTAGATACGCAGTATTTT

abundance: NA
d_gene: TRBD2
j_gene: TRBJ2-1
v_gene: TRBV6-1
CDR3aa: CASSEYASGSPYNEQFF
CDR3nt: TGTGCCAGCAGTGAATATGCTAGCGGGAGCCCCTACAATGAGCAGTTCTTC

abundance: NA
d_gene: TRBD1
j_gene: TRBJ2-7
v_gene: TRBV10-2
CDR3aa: CASGSGTGISNEQYF
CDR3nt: TGCGCCAGCGGCTCCGGGACAGGGATATCAAACGAGCAGTACTTC

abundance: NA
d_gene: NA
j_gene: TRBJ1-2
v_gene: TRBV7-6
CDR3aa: CASSSEGEDGYTF
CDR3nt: TGTGCCAGCAGCTCCGAGGGGGAGGATGGCTACACCTTC

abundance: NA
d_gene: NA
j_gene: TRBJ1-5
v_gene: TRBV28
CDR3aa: CASQVSNQPQHF
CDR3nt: TGTGCCAGCCAGGTTAGCAATCAGCCCCAGCATTTT

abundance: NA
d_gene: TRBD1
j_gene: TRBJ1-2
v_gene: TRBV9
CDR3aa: CASSVGRDRGDYGYTF
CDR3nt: TGTGCCAGCAGCGTAGGAAGGGACAGGGGCGACTATGGCTACACCTTC

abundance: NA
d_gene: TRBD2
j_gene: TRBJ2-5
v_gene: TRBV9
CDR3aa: CASSNGLAEVETQYF
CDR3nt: TGTGCCAGCAGCAACGGACTAGCGGAAGTAGAGACCCAGTACTTC

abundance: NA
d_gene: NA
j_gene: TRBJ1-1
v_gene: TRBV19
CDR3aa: CASSILQGTLNTEAFF
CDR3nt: TGTGCCAGTAGTATCCTTCAGGGGACCCTGAACACTGAAGCTTTCTTT

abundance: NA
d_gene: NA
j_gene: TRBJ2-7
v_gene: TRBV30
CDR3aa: CAWVRDGYEQYF
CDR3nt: TGTGCCTGGGTCCGGGACGGGTACGAGCAGTACTTC

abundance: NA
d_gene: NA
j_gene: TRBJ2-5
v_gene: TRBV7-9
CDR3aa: CASSLGAESLPETQYF
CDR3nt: TGTGCCAGCAGCTTAGGTGCGGAGTCCCTCCCGGAGACCCAGTACTTC

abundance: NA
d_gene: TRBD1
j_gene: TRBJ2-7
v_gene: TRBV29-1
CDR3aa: CSVVGQGAWEQYF
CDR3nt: TGCAGCGTTGTTGGACAGGGGGCGTGGGAGCAGTACTTC

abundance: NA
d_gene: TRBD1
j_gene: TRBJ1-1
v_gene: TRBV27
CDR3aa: CASSLLPGQGVNTEAFF
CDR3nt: TGTGCCAGCAGCCTACTACCGGGACAGGGTGTGAACACTGAAGCTTTCTTT

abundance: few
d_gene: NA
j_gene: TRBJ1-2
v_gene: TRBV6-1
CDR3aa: CASSVKGDYGYTF
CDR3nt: TGTGCCAGCAGTGTAAAAGGGGACTATGGCTACACCTTC

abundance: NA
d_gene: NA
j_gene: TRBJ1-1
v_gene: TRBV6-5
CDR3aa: CAISESGDGAFF
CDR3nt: TGTGCCATCAGTGAGTCAGGGGACGGAGCTTTCTTT

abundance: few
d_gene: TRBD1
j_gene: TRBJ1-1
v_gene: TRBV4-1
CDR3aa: CASSQVTGVVNTEAFF
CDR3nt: TGCGCCAGCAGCCAAGTGACAGGGGTAGTGAACACTGAAGCTTTCTTT

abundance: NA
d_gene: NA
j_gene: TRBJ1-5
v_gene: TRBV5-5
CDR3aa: CASSSDRDPPQHF
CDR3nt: TGTGCCAGCAGCTCCGACCGGGATCCGCCCCAGCATTTT

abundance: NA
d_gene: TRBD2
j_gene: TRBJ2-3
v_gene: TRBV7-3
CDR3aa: CASSDGLAGDTQYF
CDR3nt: TGTGCCAGCAGCGACGGACTAGCTGGAGATACGCAGTATTTT

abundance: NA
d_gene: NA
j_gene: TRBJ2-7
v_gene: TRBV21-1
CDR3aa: CASSNGTGASLYEQYF
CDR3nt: TGTGCCAGCAGCAACGGGACAGGGGCGTCCCTATACGAGCAGTACTTC

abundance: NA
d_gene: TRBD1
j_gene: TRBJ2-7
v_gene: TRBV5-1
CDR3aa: CASSFRSGQGTYEQYF
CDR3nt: TGCGCCAGCAGCTTCCGATCGGGACAGGGAACCTACGAGCAGTACTTC

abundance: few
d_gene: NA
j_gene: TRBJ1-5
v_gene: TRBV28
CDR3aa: CASSPGTSYSNQPQHF
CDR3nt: TGTGCCAGCAGCCCCGGGACATCCTATAGCAATCAGCCCCAGCATTTT

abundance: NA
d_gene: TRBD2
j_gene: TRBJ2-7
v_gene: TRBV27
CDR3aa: CASSPLAGVYEQYF
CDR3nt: TGTGCCAGCAGTCCCCTAGCGGGGGTCTACGAGCAGTACTTC